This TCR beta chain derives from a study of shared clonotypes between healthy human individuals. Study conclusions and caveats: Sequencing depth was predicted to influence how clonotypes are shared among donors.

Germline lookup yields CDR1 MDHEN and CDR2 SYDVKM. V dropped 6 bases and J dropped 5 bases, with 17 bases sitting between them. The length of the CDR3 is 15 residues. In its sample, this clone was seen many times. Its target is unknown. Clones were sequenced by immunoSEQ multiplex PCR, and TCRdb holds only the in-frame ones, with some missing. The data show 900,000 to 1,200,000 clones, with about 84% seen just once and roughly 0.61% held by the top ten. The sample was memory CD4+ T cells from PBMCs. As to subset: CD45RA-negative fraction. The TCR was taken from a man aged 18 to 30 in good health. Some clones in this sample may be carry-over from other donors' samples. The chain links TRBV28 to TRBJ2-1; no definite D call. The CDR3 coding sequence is TGTGCCAGCAGGTTCGAGAGAATTGCCGACAATGAGCAGTTCTTC. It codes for CASRFERIADNEQFF.